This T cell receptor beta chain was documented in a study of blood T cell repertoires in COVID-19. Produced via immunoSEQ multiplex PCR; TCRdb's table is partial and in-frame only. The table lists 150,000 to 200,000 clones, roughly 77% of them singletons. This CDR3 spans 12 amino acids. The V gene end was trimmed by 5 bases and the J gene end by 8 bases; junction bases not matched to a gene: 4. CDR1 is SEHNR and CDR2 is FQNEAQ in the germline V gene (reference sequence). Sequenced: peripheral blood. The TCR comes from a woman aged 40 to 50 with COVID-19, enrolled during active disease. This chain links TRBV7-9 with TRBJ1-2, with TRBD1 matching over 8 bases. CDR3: CASSLGTGGYTF. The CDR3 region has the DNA TGTGCCAGCAGCCTCGGGACAGGCGGCTACACCTTC.